Given below is one T cell receptor (beta chain) in context. This specimen comes from a study of blood T cells in healthy people across ages. Next came a second PCR, run for about 7 to 12 cycles, which used a sample-barcoded 5' primer along with a J-beta primer mix. TCRdb re-derived calls from the 5' RACE reads in MiXCR, one entry per CDR3 protein. The repertoire consists of approximately 780,000 distinct CDR3 sequences, with approximately 24% occurring once and the leading ten covering 2.5% to 3.5%. The CDR3 has 17 amino acids. The data were also submitted as part of a second study, on T cells of mothers and their children.

The sequenced sample was blood. The clonotype originates from a boy between 10 and 17 years old in good health. The chain carries TRBV21-1 and TRBJ2-7; TRBD2 is the table's D call, not checked against the DNA. TRBV21-1 is reported as a pseudogene. The CDR3 coding sequence is TGTGCCAGGGGGGGGACTAGCGGGGGCCTTGAAGTCTACGAGCAGTACTTC. Protein sequence: CARGGTSGGLEVYEQYF.